The clone carrying this T cell receptor beta chain was seen only once. Antigen specificity is unknown. Each individual donor underwent a draw of around 9.8 milliliters of peripheral blood. This CDR3 is 13 amino acids long. The germline V gene has CDR1 DFQATT and CDR2 SNEGSKA (reference sequence). V lost 3 bases, J lost 4 bases, and 10 bases lay in between. The data belong to a study of blood T cells in healthy people across ages. Study-wide findings and caveats: Leaving the PBMCs unsorted stopped any conclusive comparison of naive versus antigen-experienced cells. Strong correlation linked observed beta diversity and percent naive T cells.

With a J-beta primer mix and a sample-barcoded 5' primer, a second PCR ran about 7 to 11 cycles. Per sample, CDR3-containing paired-end reads numbered at least 2.5 million. Via MiXCR, TCRdb re-called the 5' RACE reads, giving one row per CDR3 protein. This sample has around 600,000 distinct CDR3 sequences, with 45% to 55% found just once. The sequenced material came from blood. This TCR was recovered from a man aged 80 or over in good health. This chain uses TRBV20-1 with TRBJ2-1; D not resolved. The CDR3 nucleotides read TGCAGTGCTAGGGTGGTGGGATACAATGAGCAGTTCTTC. It codes for CSARVVGYNEQFF.